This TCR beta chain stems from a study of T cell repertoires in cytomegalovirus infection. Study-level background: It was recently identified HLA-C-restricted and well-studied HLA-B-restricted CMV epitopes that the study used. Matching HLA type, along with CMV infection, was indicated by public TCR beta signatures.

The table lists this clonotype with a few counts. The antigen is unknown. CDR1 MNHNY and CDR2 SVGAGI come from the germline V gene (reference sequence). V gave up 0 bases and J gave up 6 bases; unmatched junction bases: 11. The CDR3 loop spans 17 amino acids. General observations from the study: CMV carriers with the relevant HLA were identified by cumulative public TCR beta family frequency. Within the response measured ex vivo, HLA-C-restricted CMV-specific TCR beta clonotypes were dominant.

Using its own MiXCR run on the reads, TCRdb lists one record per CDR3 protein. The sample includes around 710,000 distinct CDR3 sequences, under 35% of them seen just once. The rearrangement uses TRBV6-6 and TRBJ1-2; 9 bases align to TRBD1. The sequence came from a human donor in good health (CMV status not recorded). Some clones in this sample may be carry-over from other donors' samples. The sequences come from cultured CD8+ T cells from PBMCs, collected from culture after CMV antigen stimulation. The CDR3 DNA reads TGTGCCAGCAGTTACTCACCCCTGGGACAGGGAAGGAATGGCTACACCTTC. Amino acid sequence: CASSYSPLGQGRNGYTF.